The present TCR beta chain was sequenced within a study of T-cell memory formation after mild COVID-19. For the study at large: Largely donor-specific TCR clusters were found.

TCRdb re-called the 5' RACE reads through MiXCR, storing one row per CDR3 protein. Here the sample spans around 420,000 distinct CDR3 sequences, approximately 25% being singletons. With V trimmed by 8 bases and J by 7 bases, 13 bases remained unmatched. In germline, CDR1 is SNHLY, CDR2 FYNNEI. This CDR3 spans 15 amino acids. This clonotype was seen once. The TCR was taken from an adult woman who had mild COVID-19 (a few samples of this study predate the infection). Cell type and time point are not known. Sequencing was carried out using PBMCs or a T cell subset sorted from them (not recorded which). The chain is built from TRBV2 and TRBJ2-1; 8 bases are a match to TRBD2. Here the CDR3 DNA reads TGTGCCAGCTTCCGAGCCGGGGGGGCAGAAAATGAGCAGTTCTTC. This translates into CASFRAGGAENEQFF.